The 31 T cell receptor beta chains listed next were all sequenced from one sample in a study of blood T cell repertoires in COVID-19. The assay was immunoSEQ multiplex PCR, and TCRdb's table has in-frame clones only and misses some. The table has fewer than 90,000 clones, around 90% seen once. Source material: peripheral blood. The receptors shown here come from a male donor with acute or convalescent COVID-19.

The chain links TRBV5-4 to TRBJ2-2, with 9 positions matching TRBD1. Trimming took 0 bases from V and 5 from J; bases not matched to a gene: 8. In germline, CDR1 is SGHNT, CDR2 YYREEE (reference sequence). This CDR3 spans 17 amino acids. The CDR3 nucleotides are TGTGCCAGCAGCTTGGGTCTACTAGGGACAGGGACCGGGGAGCTGTTTTTT. Amino acid sequence: CASSLGLLGTGTGELFF.

The V call is TRBV7-2, the J call TRBJ1-5; 9 bases are a match to TRBD1. CDR1 is SGHTA, CDR2 FQGNSA, per germline. V lost 5 bases, J lost 1 base, and 3 bases stayed unmatched. This CDR3 is built from 15 residues. This CDR3 reads CASSRTGESNQPQHF. The CDR3 region has the DNA TGTGCCAGCAGCCGGACAGGGGAGAGCAATCAGCCCCAGCATTTT.

The chain uses TRBV4-2 and TRBJ1-5; 9 nucleotides agree with TRBD1. The J segment lost 7 bases and the V segment lost 0 bases, leaving 7 bases of the junction unmatched. The CDR3 spans 16 residues. Germline V gives CDR1 LGHNA, CDR2 YNFKEQ. The CDR3 DNA reads as TGTGCCAGCAGCCAAGATTGGGGACAGGGTGGGCAGCCCCAGCATTTT. It translates to CASSQDWGQGGQPQHF.

The chain uses TRBV2 and TRBJ1-5; TRBD1 agrees at 8 bases. Trimming cost V 1 base and J 5 bases; bases outside gene matches: 4. Germline CDR1 reads SNHLY; CDR2 reads FYNNEI. CDR3 length: 15 residues. DNA of the CDR3: TGTGCCAGCAGTGAAGAGCGACAGGGGTATCAGCCCCAGCATTTT. Protein: CASSEERQGYQPQHF.

The V call is TRBV29-1, the J call TRBJ1-2; TRBD1 is a possible D gene (6 bases). V lost 4 bases, J lost 2 bases, and 11 bases lay in between. The CDR3 length is 13 residues. From germline, CDR1 is SQVTM and CDR2 ANQGSEA. This CDR3 is CSVVTDSNYGYTF. The CDR3 region has the DNA TGCAGCGTTGTGACGGACAGCAACTATGGCTACACCTTC.

The chain combines TRBV5-1 with TRBJ1-1; 9 bases align to TRBD1. Germline trimming cut 6 bases from V and 2 bases from J; bases unmatched to any gene: 5. The germline V gene encodes CDR1 SGHRS and CDR2 YFSETQ. The CDR3 extends over 14 amino acids. CDR3 sequence reads: CASTPDRGNTEAFF. The CDR3 DNA follows: TGCGCCAGCACCCCGGACAGGGGAAACACTGAAGCTTTCTTT.

The chain links TRBV19 to TRBJ2-1; TRBD2 matches at 8 bases. With 6 bases clipped from V and 7 bases from J, the junction kept 5 bases outside the gene matches. This CDR3 spans 13 amino acids. From germline, CDR1 is LNHDA and CDR2 SQIVND (reference sequence). The CDR3 DNA is TGTGCCAGTAGCCGGGGGGGCTGGAATGAGCAGTTCTTC. Translating gives CASSRGGWNEQFF. The variable domain in full, with the rest retrieved from reference TRBV19 and TRBJ2-1, is DGGITQSPKYLFRKEGQNVTLSCEQNLNHDAMYWYRQDPGQGLRLIYYSQIVNDFQKGDIAEGYSVSREKKESFPLTVTSAQKNPTAFYLCASSRGGWNEQFFGPGTRLTVL.

The chain joins TRBV5-4 to TRBJ1-1; D gene unclear. The CDR3 has 14 amino acids. CDR1 SGHNT and CDR2 YYREEE come from the germline V gene (reference sequence). V gave up 1 base and J gave up 0 bases, with 7 bases separating them. CDR3 DNA: TGTGCCAGCAGCTTGAACAACATGAACACTGAAGCTTTCTTT. Encoded protein: CASSLNNMNTEAFF.

In the case of this clone: Relative to the germline gene, one junction end is altered; a read error may explain this. The genes are TRBV29-1 and TRBJ2-7; D may be TRBD2 (7 bases). This CDR3 is 16 amino acids long. The germline gives CDR1 SQVTM, CDR2 ANQGSEA. CDR3 loop: CCVEISVGGRRYEQYF. Here the CDR3 DNA reads TGCTGCGTTGAAATTTCGGTGGGGGGGCGCAGGTACGAGCAGTACTTC.

V and J are TRBV7-2 and TRBJ2-3; 13 bases map to TRBD2. The CDR3 spans 16 residues. V lost 5 bases, J lost 1 base, and 3 bases stayed unmatched. Per germline, CDR1 SGHTA and CDR2 FQGNSA. In nucleotides, the CDR3 is TGTGCCAGCAGCGAAGGACTAGCGGGGGGCACAGATACGCAGTATTTT. Translating it yields CASSEGLAGGTDTQYF.

This sequence joins TRBV11-1 and TRBJ2-2; the match to TRBD1 covers 7 bases. This CDR3 comprises 16 residues. Germline lookup yields CDR1 SGHAT and CDR2 FQDESV (reference sequence). The J segment lost 1 base and the V segment lost 5 bases, leaving 7 bases of the junction unmatched. The CDR3 region has the DNA TGTGCCAGCAGCCCCCGGACAGGACTGAACACCGGGGAGCTGTTTTTT. It yields the protein CASSPRTGLNTGELFF.

The chain couples TRBV5-6 to TRBJ1-6; TRBD1 matches 7 bases. CDR1 is SGHDT and CDR2 is YYEEEE in the germline V gene. The CDR3 consists of 17 residues. Germline trimming cut 4 bases from V and 6 bases from J; bases unmatched to any gene: 13. DNA of the CDR3: TGTGCCAGCAGCCTGGGTGGGGGGACAGCATTTAATTCACCCCTCCACTTT. It is translated as CASSLGGGTAFNSPLHF.

The CDR3 spells CASSLRDREIDTQYF. CDR3 DNA sequence: TGTGCCAGCAGCCTACGGGACAGGGAGATAGATACGCAGTATTTT. The chain employs TRBV6-6 and TRBJ2-3; 9 bases map to TRBD1. Trimming cost V 6 bases and J 5 bases; bases outside gene matches: 9. Germline V lookup: CDR1 MNHNY, CDR2 SVGAGI (reference sequence). The CDR3 runs 15 residues.

The chain is built from TRBV12-5 and TRBJ1-5; no clear D. V dropped 2 bases and J dropped 6 bases, with 5 bases sitting between them. Per the germline V gene, CDR1 is LGHNT and CDR2 is FRNRAP. The CDR3 sequence is 12 residues long. This CDR3 is CASGLSGQPQHF. CDR3 bases: TGTGCTAGTGGTTTGTCAGGTCAGCCCCAGCATTTT.

V usage is TRBV10-3 and J usage is TRBJ2-7, with 10 nucleotides matching TRBD2. CDR1 and CDR2 (germline): ENHRY, SYGVKD. With V trimmed by 3 bases and J by 7 bases, 15 bases remained unmatched. The CDR3 sequence is 17 residues long. The CDR3 region is CAISDLSASGGTGEQYF. Here the CDR3 DNA reads TGTGCCATCAGTGATCTCTCGGCTAGCGGGGGCACCGGGGAGCAGTACTTC.

The gene calls are TRBV6-1 and TRBJ1-1, with D perhaps TRBD1 (5 bases). This CDR3 has 13 residues. The V gene's germline CDR1 is MNHNS and CDR2 SASEGT. V was trimmed by 6 bases and J by 6 bases, leaving 14 bases between them. CDR3 DNA: TGTGCCAGCAGCTCTGGGCGGGGGTCTGAAGCTTTCTTT. This sequence encodes CASSSGRGSEAFF.

This chain uses TRBV12-3 or TRBV12-4 with TRBJ1-4; no definite D call. The V and J ends lost 5 bases and 8 bases respectively, with 12 bases between them. CDR3 size: 13 residues. The CDR3: CASSASPREKLFF. In nucleotides, the CDR3 is TGTGCCAGCAGTGCTTCTCCTAGGGAAAAACTGTTTTTT.

This sequence joins TRBV24-1 and TRBJ2-2; maybe TRBD1 (5 bases). This CDR3 spans 15 amino acids. Trimming removed 6 bases from V and 4 bases from J, with 14 bases in between. The germline CDR1 and CDR2 sequences are KGHDR and SFDVKD. The CDR3: CATSRMGPGTGELFF. The CDR3 DNA is TGTGCCACCAGTCGTATGGGGCCGGGCACCGGGGAGCTGTTTTTT.

This sequence joins TRBV6-5 and TRBJ2-1, with 10 bases fitting TRBD2. Germline values: CDR1 MNHEY, CDR2 SVGAGI. V shed 5 bases and J 5 bases; nucleotides not matched to a gene: 3. The CDR3 is made up of 14 amino acids. For the CDR3, the DNA is TGTGCCAGCAGTCATAGCGGGGGGAACAATGAGCAGTTCTTC. This codes for CASSHSGGNNEQFF.

This clone was counted a single time. The chain joins TRBV30 to TRBJ2-7; 8 nucleotides line up with TRBD1. CDR3 length: 12 amino acids. Per the germline V gene, CDR1 is GTSNPN and CDR2 is SVGIG (reference sequence). V dropped 4 bases and J dropped 6; count of bases not matched to a gene: 5. CDR3 loop: CAWMDRVSEQYF. CDR3 in DNA: TGTGCCTGGATGGACAGGGTGAGCGAGCAGTACTTC.

The rearrangement links TRBV5-1 to TRBJ1-3; D ambiguous. CDR3 length: 14 residues. CDR1 SGHRS and CDR2 YFSETQ come from the germline V gene. V was clipped by 0 bases and J by 4 bases, with 8 bases between them. The CDR3 here is CASSLAGIGNTIYF. CDR3 DNA: TGCGCCAGCAGCTTGGCCGGGATCGGAAACACCATATATTTT.

The rearrangement joins TRBV29-1 to TRBJ2-3; perhaps TRBD2 as D (6 bases). CDR3 size: 13 residues. The germline CDR1 and CDR2 sequences are SQVTM and ANQGSEA. Trimming took 7 bases from V and 1 from J, leaving 12 bases between them. The CDR3 DNA reads TGCAGCGCTGTGGGCGGGGGCACAGATACGCAGTATTTT. As protein: CSAVGGGTDTQYF.

The chain combines TRBV5-4 with TRBJ2-2; D is uncertain. This CDR3 is 14 amino acids long. Germline V gene sequence: CDR1 SGHNT, CDR2 YYREEE (reference sequence). Trimming took off 4 bases at V and 1 base at J, with 8 bases between the two ends. CDR3 loop: CASSKPRNTGELFF. In DNA, the CDR3 is TGTGCCAGCAGCAAACCCAGGAACACCGGGGAGCTGTTTTTT.

This clone occurred a few times. V is TRBV7-2 and J is TRBJ1-3, with a tentative D call TRBD1 (5 bases). The CDR3 runs to 15 residues. Trimming removed 4 bases at V and 4 bases at J, with 14 bases between. Germline CDR1 and CDR2: SGHTA and FQGNSA. The DNA of the CDR3 is TGTGCCAGCAGCTCGTGGGGGGGAACCGGAAACACCATATATTTT. Amino acids: CASSSWGGTGNTIYF.

J is TRBJ2-7 and V is TRBV28; no definite D call. V lost 3 bases to trimming and J lost 2 bases, with 5 bases between them. Germline CDR1 and CDR2: MDHEN and SYDVKM. The CDR3 spans 12 residues. As DNA, the CDR3 is TGTGCCAGCAGTTTGAACACCTACGAGCAGTACTTC. Amino acid sequence: CASSLNTYEQYF.

The rearrangement links TRBV24-1 to TRBJ1-5, with a possible D match to TRBD1 (5 bases). Germline CDR1 reads KGHDR; CDR2 reads SFDVKD. With 3 bases removed from V and 4 bases from J, the gap between germline ends came to 12 bases. This CDR3 has 15 residues. This chain's CDR3 is CATSDRQGLNQPQHF. For the CDR3, the DNA is TGTGCCACCAGTGATCGGCAGGGTTTGAATCAGCCCCAGCATTTT.

This chain links TRBV19 with TRBJ1-1, with TRBD1 matching 8 bases. Germline loops: CDR1 LNHDA, CDR2 SQIVND (reference sequence). V dropped 6 bases and J dropped 5; count of bases not matched to a gene: 11. The CDR3 contains 15 residues. In DNA form, the CDR3 reads TGTGCCAGTAGCCCCGAGCAGGGGGCTCGGACTGAAGCTTTCTTT. Residues: CASSPEQGARTEAFF.

The chain recombines TRBV4-1 with TRBJ1-2; D is unresolved. The CDR3 runs to 13 residues. Germline CDR1 is MGHRA and CDR2 is YSYEKL. Trimming removed 5 bases at V and 6 bases at J, with 13 bases between. The CDR3 is CASSFTAANGYTF. DNA for the CDR3: TGCGCCAGCAGCTTTACAGCGGCCAATGGCTACACCTTC.

DNA for the CDR3: TGCGCCAGCAGCTTGGGGCAGAACACTATTGAGACCCAGTACTTC. Translated: CASSLGQNTIETQYF. V gene TRBV5-1 combines with J gene TRBJ2-5; D unclear. V lost 0 bases to trimming and J lost 5 bases, with 14 bases between them. CDR1 is SGHRS, CDR2 YFSETQ, per germline. The CDR3 has 15 residues.

Concerning this clone itself: Because the CDR3's place on the DNA is in doubt, the DNA is left out and the CDR3 is given as listed by TCRdb. J is TRBJ1-2 and V is TRBV6-6. The CDR3 length is 16 residues, termini included. Germline-derived CDR1 and CDR2 are MNHNY and SVGAGI (reference sequence). Here the CDR3 reads CASSYPSAAFNYGYTF.

The chain has TRBV7-6 and TRBJ2-7; 9 nucleotides match TRBD1. The V segment lost 1 base and the J segment 8 bases; nucleotides outside the gene matches: 6. This CDR3 is built from 14 residues. Germline V gives CDR1 SGHVS, CDR2 FNYEAQ. As DNA, the CDR3 is TGTGCCAGCAGCTTAGGAACAGGGGGCGAGAAGCAGTACTTC. This translates into CASSLGTGGEKQYF.